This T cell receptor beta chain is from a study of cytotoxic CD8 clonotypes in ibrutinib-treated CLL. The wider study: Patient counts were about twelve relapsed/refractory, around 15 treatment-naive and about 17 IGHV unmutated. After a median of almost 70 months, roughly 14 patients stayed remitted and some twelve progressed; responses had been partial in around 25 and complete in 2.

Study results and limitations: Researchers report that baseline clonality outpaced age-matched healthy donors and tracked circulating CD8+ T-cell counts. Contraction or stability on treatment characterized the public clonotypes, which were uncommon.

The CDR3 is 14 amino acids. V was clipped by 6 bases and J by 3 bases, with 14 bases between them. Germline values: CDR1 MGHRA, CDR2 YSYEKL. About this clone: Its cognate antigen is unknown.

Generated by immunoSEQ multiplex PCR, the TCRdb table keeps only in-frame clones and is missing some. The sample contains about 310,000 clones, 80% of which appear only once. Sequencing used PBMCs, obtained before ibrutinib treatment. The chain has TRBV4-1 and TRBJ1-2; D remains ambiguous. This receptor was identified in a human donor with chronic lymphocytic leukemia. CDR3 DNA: TGCGCCAGCAGTCTCGACGGAACAGACTATGGCTACACCTTC. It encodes CASSLDGTDYGYTF.